Presented here are 25 T cell receptor beta chains from one specimen sequenced in a study of cytomegalovirus exposure and HLA in healthy donors. With 60 Vbeta and 13 Jbeta primers, the PCR was carried out. Using immunoSEQ multiplex PCR, the repertoire was profiled, and TCRdb retains in-frame clones only, with some absent. The data contain under 200,000 clones, 65% to 70% of them singletons. What was sequenced was PBMCs. The receptors here all came from a young woman in good health and CMV-seropositive.

V and J are TRBV30 and TRBJ2-4; D call uncertain. This CDR3 has 13 amino acids. CDR1 is GTSNPN and CDR2 is SVGIG in the germline V gene (reference sequence). The germline V and J ends were trimmed by 0 bases and 8 bases, with 11 bases remaining between them. The CDR3 coding sequence is TGTGCCTGGAGTGTAGAAGGTGCGGACATTCAGTACTTC. Its translation: CAWSVEGADIQYF.

The gene calls are TRBV19 and TRBJ1-1; D may be TRBD1 (5 bases). The CDR3 is made up of 14 amino acids. V shed 0 bases and J shed 3 bases, with 8 bases lying between them. Germline-derived CDR1 and CDR2 are LNHDA and SQIVND (reference sequence). CDR3 coding DNA: TGTGCCAGTAGTATAGACTCCAGGGACACTGAAGCTTTCTTT. This codes for CASSIDSRDTEAFF.

This clone was observed a handful of times. The V gene is TRBV15, the J gene TRBJ1-6, with 7 positions matching TRBD1. V gave up 0 bases and J gave up 7 bases; unmatched junction bases: 6. Looked up from germline, CDR1 is LNHNV and CDR2 is YYDKDF (reference sequence). The CDR3 sequence is 16 residues long. Here the CDR3 reads CATSRDRDSSNSPLHF. CDR3 bases: TGTGCCACCAGCAGAGATCGGGACAGCTCGAATTCACCCCTCCACTTT. Filled out from reference TRBV15 and TRBJ1-6, the complete variable domain reads DAMVIQNPRYQVTQFGKPVTLSCSQTLNHNVMYWYQQKSSQAPKLLFHYYDKDFNNEADTPDNFQSRRPNTSFCFLDIRSPGLGDTAMYLCATSRDRDSSNSPLHFGNGTRLTVT.

This clone has only a few counts. This sequence joins TRBV6-5 and TRBJ2-7; 10 bases align to TRBD2. This CDR3 region has 16 residues. Germline V gene data show CDR1 as MNHEY and CDR2 as SVGAGI. The V segment lost 2 bases and the J segment 2 bases; nucleotides outside the gene matches: 6. This chain's CDR3 is CASSYATLAGTYEQYF. In DNA, the CDR3 is TGTGCCAGCAGTTACGCCACACTAGCGGGAACCTACGAGCAGTACTTC.

The V and J genes are TRBV7-9 and TRBJ2-7; D perhaps matches TRBD2 (6 bases). This CDR3 is 15 amino acids long. Trimming removed 4 bases from V and 3 bases from J, with 16 bases in between. Germline CDR1 reads SEHNR; CDR2 reads FQNEAQ (reference sequence). The CDR3 DNA follows: TGTGCCAGCAGCTCAGCCGGGAGAGGGAACTACGAGCAGTACTTC. This sequence encodes CASSSAGRGNYEQYF.

This clone was seen just once. The V call is TRBV5-5, the J call TRBJ2-3; D ambiguous. V was shortened by 0 bases and J by 6 bases, with 5 bases between the two germline ends. The CDR3 runs to 12 residues. CDR1 SGHKS and CDR2 YYEKEE come from the germline V gene (reference sequence). This CDR3 is CASSLALDTQYF. CDR3 bases: TGTGCCAGCAGCTTGGCCTTGGATACGCAGTATTTT.

The chain is built from TRBV6-1 and TRBJ2-7; a weak D match, TRBD2 (7 bases). CDR1 is MNHNS and CDR2 is SASEGT in the germline V gene. The ends were cut back, 2 bases at V and 3 bases at J, with 14 bases in the middle. This CDR3 comprises 15 residues. As DNA, the CDR3 is TGTGCCAGCAGTGAATTCGGGGGGCGCTTCTACGAGCAGTACTTC. It specifies CASSEFGGRFYEQYF.

V is TRBV19 and J is TRBJ2-1, with 13 bases identical to TRBD2. This CDR3 comprises 15 residues. Germline V gene sequence: CDR1 LNHDA, CDR2 SQIVND (reference sequence). J lost 8 bases, V lost 5 bases, and 6 bases had no gene match. The CDR3: CASSRLAGGNHEQFF. CDR3 coding DNA: TGTGCCAGTAGTCGACTAGCGGGAGGAAACCATGAGCAGTTCTTC.

The chain is built from TRBV27 and TRBJ1-5, with TRBD1 identical over 7 bases. Germline-derived CDR1 and CDR2 are MNHEY and SMNVEV (reference sequence). Unmatched junction bases numbered 11, after V lost 6 bases and J lost 9 bases. CDR3 length equals 14 residues. CDR3 in DNA: TGTGCCAGCAGCAAGGGGGCAGGGGTACGGCCCCAGCATTTT. Its protein product is CASSKGAGVRPQHF.

V and J are TRBV7-8 and TRBJ2-1, with D possibly TRBD1 on 6 matching bases. The CDR3 sequence is 15 residues long. Trimming shortened V by 2 bases and J by 10 bases, and 18 bases separated the two germline ends. From germline, CDR1 is SGHVS and CDR2 FQNEAQ. The CDR3 coding sequence is TGTGCCAGCAGCTTACGAAGGACAACAGGGTCCGAGCAGTTCTTC. This codes for CASSLRRTTGSEQFF.

This clone has just a few counts. The rearrangement links TRBV4-2 to TRBJ2-7; weak D call: TRBD1 (6 bases). Per germline, CDR1 LGHNA and CDR2 YNFKEQ. The length of the CDR3 is 14 residues. Trimming left V 1 base short and J 3 bases short, with 10 bases between. The CDR3: CASSQVLGGYEQYF. The CDR3, as DNA: TGTGCCAGCAGCCAAGTTTTAGGGGGCTACGAGCAGTACTTC.

The chain employs TRBV11-3 and TRBJ2-7; D is possibly TRBD1 (5 bases). The CDR3 totals 13 residues. Germline V gives CDR1 SGHNT, CDR2 YENEEA. V was shortened by 9 bases and J by 6 bases, with 18 bases between the two germline ends. The CDR3 DNA is TGTGCCAGTACCAAAACCGGCAGGGCCGAGCAGTACTTC. Residues: CASTKTGRAEQYF.

The J gene is TRBJ2-1, the V gene TRBV15, with 7 bases fitting TRBD1. V shed 4 bases and J 5 bases; nucleotides not matched to a gene: 14. The germline V gene has CDR1 LNHNV and CDR2 YYDKDF (reference sequence). This CDR3 spans 17 amino acids. The CDR3 is CATSTTKTTGTNNEQFF. Written as DNA, the CDR3 is TGTGCCACCAGCACAACTAAAACGACAGGGACCAACAATGAGCAGTTCTTC.

The chain employs TRBV4-2 and TRBJ1-5; the D is unclear. The CDR3 runs 16 residues. Trimming took off 5 bases at V and 3 bases at J, with 17 bases between the two ends. Germline CDR1 is LGHNA and CDR2 is YNFKEQ. Here the CDR3 reads CASSSNQREHNQPQHF. In DNA, the CDR3 is TGTGCCAGCAGCTCCAATCAGCGCGAGCACAATCAGCCCCAGCATTTT.

V usage is TRBV5-1 and J usage is TRBJ2-7, with TRBD1 matching over 7 bases. This CDR3 spans 15 amino acids. The germline gives CDR1 SGHRS, CDR2 YFSETQ. With V trimmed by 0 bases and J by 3 bases, 6 bases remained unmatched. The chain's CDR3 is CASSLGQGSIYEQYF. The DNA for the CDR3 is TGCGCCAGCAGCTTGGGACAGGGTAGTATCTACGAGCAGTACTTC.

This clone was seen a few times. This chain connects TRBV2 to TRBJ1-5, with a possible D match to TRBD1 (5 bases). Trimming left V 4 bases short and J 6 bases short, with 13 bases between. The length of the CDR3 is 14 residues. Germline assignment: CDR1 SNHLY and CDR2 FYNNEI. CDR3 protein: CASSGYMGGQPQHF. CDR3 sequence (DNA): TGTGCCAGCAGTGGTTACATGGGGGGTCAGCCCCAGCATTTT.

V usage is TRBV6-5 and J usage is TRBJ1-3; no clear D. The CDR3 is made up of 13 amino acids. Trimming removed 11 bases at V and 9 bases at J, with 20 bases between. Per germline, CDR1 MNHEY and CDR2 SVGAGI. The CDR3 spells CAASDAQKSTIYF. The CDR3 region has the DNA TGTGCCGCCAGCGATGCCCAGAAGAGCACCATATATTTT.

This clone was counted only a few times. The chain couples TRBV5-6 to TRBJ2-3; possible D gene TRBD2, 6 bases. Per germline, CDR1 SGHDT and CDR2 YYEEEE. V lost 0 bases, J lost 6 bases, and 8 bases lay in between. CDR3 length: 13 amino acids. The CDR3 DNA sequence: TGTGCCAGCAGCTTGGAGCGGGTGGATACGCAGTATTTT. It is translated as CASSLERVDTQYF. Looking up the rest from reference TRBV5-6 and TRBJ2-3 gives the full variable domain: DAGVTQSPTHLIKTRGQQVTLRCSPKSGHDTVSWYQQALGQGPQFIFQYYEEEERQRGNFPDRFSGHQFPNYSSELNVNALLLGDSALYLCASSLERVDTQYFGPGTRLTVL.

The chain couples TRBV5-1 to TRBJ2-5, with D perhaps matching TRBD2 (5 bases). Deletions cut 4 bases from V and 1 base from J, with 8 bases between. The CDR3 covers 13 residues. The V gene's germline CDR1 is SGHRS and CDR2 YFSETQ. The CDR3 reads CASSRGPQETQYF. DNA of the CDR3: TGCGCCAGCAGCCGAGGGCCCCAAGAGACCCAGTACTTC.

The CDR3 spells CASSSGEWDEQYF. The CDR3 region has the DNA TGTGCCAGCAGTTCAGGGGAATGGGACGAGCAGTACTTC. V is TRBV27 and J is TRBJ2-7; perhaps TRBD1 as D (6 bases). Trimming took 4 bases from V and 5 from J, leaving 12 bases between them. The CDR3 has 13 residues. Germline V lookup: CDR1 MNHEY, CDR2 SMNVEV (reference sequence).

This clone came up a few times. CDR3 amino acids: CATSRDGTGKKFF. CDR3 coding DNA: TGTGCCACCAGCAGAGATGGGACAGGGAAGAAGTTCTTC. The chain is built from TRBV15 and TRBJ2-1, with 9 bases matching TRBD1. The V segment lost 0 bases and the J segment 14 bases; nucleotides outside the gene matches: 5. Germline lookup yields CDR1 LNHNV and CDR2 YYDKDF (reference sequence). The CDR3 runs to 13 residues. The complete variable domain, with remaining parts taken from reference TRBV15 and TRBJ2-1, reads DAMVIQNPRYQVTQFGKPVTLSCSQTLNHNVMYWYQQKSSQAPKLLFHYYDKDFNNEADTPDNFQSRRPNTSFCFLDIRSPGLGDTAMYLCATSRDGTGKKFFGPGTRLTVL.

V usage is TRBV19 and J usage is TRBJ1-4; 7 bases align to TRBD1. There are 14 residues in the CDR3. Per germline, CDR1 LNHDA and CDR2 SQIVND (reference sequence). The V segment lost 7 bases and the J segment 3 bases; nucleotides outside the gene matches: 5. Here the CDR3 reads CASTVTGSNEKLFF. The CDR3 nucleotides are TGTGCCAGTACCGTGACAGGGTCTAATGAAAAACTGTTTTTT.

The rearrangement joins TRBV6-1 to TRBJ2-7, with 7 bases identical to TRBD1. This CDR3 has 21 amino acids. CDR1 and CDR2 from the germline V gene are MNHNS and SASEGT. The ends lost 2 bases at V and 1 base at J; junction bases unmatched: 23. CDR3 DNA: TGTGCCAGCAGTGAAAACCCGTATCAGGGGGTCCTCCCACCCAAATCCTACGAGCAGTACTTC. This gives the protein CASSENPYQGVLPPKSYEQYF.

Details on this clone: The limits of the CDR3 on the DNA are not certain, so only TCRdb's listed CDR3 is given. The chain joins TRBV28 to TRBJ1-5; the table's D call of TRBD1 was not tested on the DNA. From its first to its last residue, the CDR3 has 17 amino acids. Germline CDR1 reads MDHEN; CDR2 reads SYDVKM. CDR3 region: CASSTSTGQAWKQPQHF.

This clone was seen only a few times. The gene calls are TRBV7-9 and TRBJ2-2; D is unresolved. The CDR3 is 14 residues long. Between the trimmed V and J ends, which lost 1 base and 8 bases, there was a span of 11 bases. From germline, CDR1 is SEHNR and CDR2 FQNEAQ (reference sequence). CDR3 nucleotide sequence: TGTGCCAGCAGCTTAGGGGCGTCGTGGGGGGAGCTGTTTTTT. Its protein product is CASSLGASWGELFF.